This T cell receptor beta chain is drawn from a study of blood T cell repertoires in COVID-19. Across the whole study: Nucleic acid was either cDNA or gDNA, and it came from T cells, B-cell-depleted T cells, or PBMCs.

Authors' processing steps: Scientists estimated how many nucleated cells there were by amplifying reference gene primers. Repertoires were generated with immunoSEQ multiplex PCR, while TCRdb's copy carries only in-frame clones and drops some. The DNA gave D and trimming, while V, J and clone size come from that table. The repertoire holds about 210,000 clones, with roughly nine tenths as singletons. This CDR3 has 16 amino acids. Per germline, CDR1 ENHRY and CDR2 SYGVKD. Trimming removed 4 bases at V and 1 base at J, with 16 bases between. The sequencing sample was made of peripheral blood. The source of this sequence is a man aged 25-45 years with acute or convalescent COVID-19. The genes are TRBV10-3 and TRBJ1-1; D uncertain. CDR3 sequence: CAISVGGRRGNTEAFF. The CDR3 DNA is TGTGCCATCAGTGTTGGCGGACGGCGGGGGAACACTGAAGCTTTCTTT.